The 5 T cell receptor beta chains in this list originate from one sample, sequenced in a study of a mutant IDH1 vaccine in newly diagnosed glioma. Their antigens remain unidentified. The sample's time point: week 23, last vaccination. With topical imiquimod, each dose of the vaccine consisted of 300 ug of mutant IDH1 20-mer peptide. Assay: immunoSEQ multiplex PCR; the TCRdb copy retains only in-frame clones and omits some. Counted here are about 82,000 clones, over 75% occurring once; the ten biggest clones make up over 2%. The source was PBMCs, collected from a glioma patient whose treatment included an IDH1 peptide vaccine. The receptors were sampled from a man younger than 45 with glioma. Some clones in this sample may be carry-over from other donors' samples.

The CDR3 spells CAWSVRQGQPQHF. The CDR3 DNA sequence: TGTGCCTGGAGTGTACGACAGGGGCAGCCCCAGCATTTT. The chain has TRBV30 and TRBJ1-5, with 8 positions matching TRBD1. Looked up from germline, CDR1 is GTSNPN and CDR2 is SVGIG (reference sequence). CDR3 size: 13 residues. V gave up 0 bases and J gave up 7 bases; unmatched junction bases: 2.

The chain combines TRBV9 with TRBJ2-3; D unresolved. The CDR3 loop spans 16 amino acids. Germline CDR1 and CDR2: SGDLS and YYNGEE. The V end was cut by 0 bases, the J end by 0 bases, with 11 bases between. CDR3 residues: CASSVEGGYSTDTQYF. Written as DNA, the CDR3 is TGTGCCAGCAGCGTAGAGGGCGGTTATAGCACAGATACGCAGTATTTT.

The V and J genes are TRBV2 and TRBJ1-1; possibly TRBD1 for D (6 bases). The CDR3 has 13 residues. Germline V lookup: CDR1 SNHLY, CDR2 FYNNEI. V lost 5 bases and J lost 2, with 9 bases in between. In DNA, the CDR3 is TGTGCCAGCAGTACACAGGGAAACACTGAAGCTTTCTTT. Translating gives CASSTQGNTEAFF.

This clone came up a few times. An end of the junction does not agree with germline; a read error may underlie this. The CDR3 DNA is TGCAGCGGTGAAGGGGGCACTGAAGCTTTCTTT. Encoded protein: CSGEGGTEAFF. The rearrangement uses TRBV29-1 and TRBJ1-1; D might be TRBD1 (6 bases). Germline loops: CDR1 SQVTM, CDR2 ANQGSEA. This CDR3 has 11 amino acids.

The count of this clone is one. The same CDR3 can be traced to other DNA sequences in this sample. The rearrangement joins TRBV18 to TRBJ1-1; TRBD1 might be the D (5 bases). Trimming removed 5 bases at V and 4 bases at J, with 8 bases between. The V gene's germline CDR1 is KGHSH and CDR2 LQKENI. CDR3 length: 12 residues. The chain's CDR3 is CASSSQGTEAFF. CDR3 sequence (DNA): TGTGCCAGCTCATCTCAGGGCACTGAAGCTTTCTTT.